Shown below are 27 T cell receptor beta chains from a single sample sequenced in a study of T cell responses to AZD1222 COVID-19 vaccine listed by TCRdb under 2021. The library was built by means of the immunoSEQ multiplex PCR assay. In TCRdb, the immuneACCESS table is reduced to in-frame sequences with V and J assigned. These tables do not hold every clone; where another copy was compared, an unresolved V gene accounts for under half, and the others remain unexplained. Within this sample are approximately 170,000 clones, with 90% to 95% of them counted one time only. The top ten clones comprise about 4% of the sample. The time point label on this specimen signifies: baseline before first vaccination. The input for sequencing was peripheral blood, taken on day 0 of AZD1222 vaccination. The receptors come from an adult in good health.

The V and J genes are TRBV5-4 and TRBJ2-7; weak D call: TRBD1 (5 bases). The CDR3 sequence is 14 residues long. CDR1 is SGHNT and CDR2 is YYREEE in the germline V gene (reference sequence). The V end lost 1 base, the J end lost 0 bases, and 8 bases lay between the germline ends. The CDR3 protein is CASSLKTASYEQYF. The CDR3 nucleotides are TGTGCCAGCAGCTTGAAGACAGCCTCCTACGAGCAGTACTTC.

The chain has TRBV27 and TRBJ1-2; unclear D gene. The CDR3 spans 14 residues. Germline V lookup: CDR1 MNHEY, CDR2 SMNVEV (reference sequence). The V end was cut by 3 bases, the J end by 3 bases, with 11 bases between. The CDR3: CASSFNPEYYGYTF. The CDR3 nucleotides read TGTGCCAGCAGTTTTAATCCAGAGTACTATGGCTACACCTTC.

CDR3 bases: TGTGCCAGCAGCCGCCCCGGGGGGAGGACTTCCTACGAGCAGTACTTC. Its translation: CASSRPGGRTSYEQYF. The chain uses TRBV7-2 and TRBJ2-7, with TRBD2 matching 7 bases. CDR3 length equals 16 residues. V shed 5 bases and J 1 base; nucleotides not matched to a gene: 11. CDR1 is SGHTA, CDR2 FQGNSA, per germline.

The rearrangement joins TRBV10-1 to TRBJ1-1; D unresolved. V lost 7 bases to trimming and J lost 4 bases, with 13 bases between them. Germline values: CDR1 WNHNN, CDR2 SYGVQD (reference sequence). The CDR3 totals 13 residues. The CDR3 protein is CASTPSLATEAFF. The CDR3 DNA sequence: TGCGCCAGCACCCCATCCCTGGCCACTGAAGCTTTCTTT.

This rearrangement joins TRBV7-9 to TRBJ1-1, with D unclear. CDR1 and CDR2 from the germline V gene are SEHNR and FQNEAQ (reference sequence). The CDR3 is 12 residues long. V lost 7 bases and J lost 1, with 7 bases in between. CDR3 sequence (DNA): TGTGCCAGCACCCTGGGGAACACTGAAGCTTTCTTT. Encoded protein: CASTLGNTEAFF.

This sequence joins TRBV6-4 and TRBJ2-1; 9 nucleotides line up with TRBD2. The CDR3 length is 15 residues. In germline, CDR1 is MRHNA, CDR2 SNTAGT. This CDR3 is CASAVGGSGSVEQFF. CDR3 nucleotide sequence: TGTGCGTCAGCAGTGGGAGGTAGCGGGAGTGTTGAGCAGTTCTTC.

This chain connects TRBV5-1 to TRBJ1-1, with unresolved D. The CDR3 has 13 residues. The V end was cut by 0 bases, the J end by 5 bases, with 8 bases between. Germline V gives CDR1 SGHRS, CDR2 YFSETQ. The CDR3 spells CASSLGGSTEAFF. CDR3 DNA: TGCGCCAGCAGCTTGGGAGGGAGTACTGAAGCTTTCTTT.

V usage is TRBV7-2 and J usage is TRBJ1-5; D is uncertain. CDR1 is SGHTA, CDR2 FQGNSA, per germline. V was clipped by 1 base and J by 0 bases, with 7 bases between them. This CDR3 has 15 amino acids. The CDR3 protein is CASSLVPHSNQPQHF. The CDR3 DNA is TGTGCCAGCAGCTTAGTTCCCCATAGCAATCAGCCCCAGCATTTT. The complete variable domain, with remaining parts taken from reference TRBV7-2 and TRBJ1-5, reads GAGVSQSPSNKVTEKGKDVELRCDPISGHTALYWYRQSLGQGLEFLIYFQGNSAPDKSGLPSDRFSAERTGGSVSTLTIQRTQQEDSAVYLCASSLVPHSNQPQHFGDGTRLSIL.

J is TRBJ1-1 and V is TRBV12-5, with 7 bases that match TRBD1. Trimming removed 4 bases from V and 7 bases from J; junction bases left unmatched: 9. The CDR3 length is 14 residues. Per the germline V gene, CDR1 is LGHNT and CDR2 is FRNRAP. The DNA of the CDR3 is TGTGCTAGTGGTTCTCACTTTGGGACAGTTGAAGCTTTCTTT. This translates into CASGSHFGTVEAFF.

This rearrangement joins TRBV11-2 to TRBJ1-1, with 7 bases fitting TRBD1. Per the germline V gene, CDR1 is SGHAT and CDR2 is FQNNGV. With 5 bases clipped from V and 7 bases from J, the junction kept 7 bases outside the gene matches. The CDR3 loop spans 13 amino acids. CDR3 in DNA: TGTGCCAGCAGCCGCCCGGGACAGAGTGAAGCTTTCTTT. Translation: CASSRPGQSEAFF.

CDR3 sequence (DNA): TGTGCCGGAAGATCGAGAGGCCGGGACAGAATTTTCCCGGGGGGATATGGCTACACCTTC. This encodes CAGRSRGRDRIFPGGYGYTF. The chain uses TRBV19 and TRBJ1-2; 7 bases are shared with TRBD1. Germline V gives CDR1 LNHDA, CDR2 SQIVND (reference sequence). The length of the CDR3 is 20 residues. Unmatched junction bases numbered 32, after V lost 11 bases and J lost 5 bases.

J is TRBJ1-3 and V is TRBV5-6; no definite D call. The CDR3 is 15 residues long. V gave up 4 bases and J gave up 3 bases, with 14 bases separating them. Germline assignment: CDR1 SGHDT and CDR2 YYEEEE. The chain's CDR3 is CASSLSRRYGNTIYF. Written as DNA, the CDR3 is TGTGCCAGCAGCCTCTCAAGAAGGTATGGAAACACCATATATTTT.

The V gene is TRBV5-4, the J gene TRBJ2-7; D not certain. The V and J ends lost 1 base and 6 bases respectively, with 14 bases between them. The CDR3 runs 14 residues. Germline CDR1 is SGHNT and CDR2 is YYREEE (reference sequence). This CDR3 is CASSLSGISGEQYF. The CDR3, as DNA: TGTGCCAGCAGCTTGTCTGGGATAAGTGGCGAGCAGTACTTC. The entire variable domain, with the rest obtained from reference TRBV5-4 and TRBJ2-7, is as follows: ETGVTQSPTHLIKTRGQQVTLRCSSQSGHNTVSWYQQALGQGPQFIFQYYREEENGRGNFPPRFSGLQFPNYSSELNVNALELDDSALYLCASSLSGISGEQYFGPGTRLTVT.

The chain uses TRBV10-2 and TRBJ1-2; D unresolved. This CDR3 contains 13 residues. V was cut by 3 bases and J by 3 bases, with 8 bases left in between. Germline CDR1 WSHSY, CDR2 SAAADI. CDR3 region: CASSDEGYYGYTF. CDR3 DNA sequence: TGCGCCAGCAGTGACGAAGGGTACTATGGCTACACCTTC.

The rearrangement uses TRBV28 and TRBJ2-7; D might be TRBD1 (5 bases). CDR3 length: 15 amino acids. Germline lookup yields CDR1 MDHEN and CDR2 SYDVKM. Deletions cut 3 bases from V and 0 bases from J, with 12 bases between. CDR3 DNA: TGTGCCAGCAGTTTGTTGGGGCAGAACTCCTACGAGCAGTACTTC. Protein: CASSLLGQNSYEQYF.

The chain links TRBV6-5 to TRBJ2-6; D is unresolved. From germline, CDR1 is MNHEY and CDR2 SVGAGI. V was trimmed by 9 bases and J by 1 base, leaving 13 bases between them. The CDR3 is 15 residues long. The CDR3 sequence: CASVEGRSGANVLTF. CDR3 in DNA: TGTGCCAGTGTCGAAGGGCGTTCTGGGGCCAACGTCCTGACTTTC.

This clone was seen only once. At one of its ends the junction is not consistent with the germline gene, which may arise from a read error. The V gene is TRBV13, the J gene TRBJ1-1; 7 nucleotides align to TRBD1. CDR3 length equals 15 residues. Looked up from germline, CDR1 is PRHDT and CDR2 is FYEKMQ (reference sequence). CDR3 sequence: CASSLGQGVRTEAFF. In DNA, the CDR3 is TGTGCCAGCAGCCTAGGGCAGGGGGTAAGGACTGAAGCTTTCTTT. The full variable domain, with the rest looked up from reference TRBV13 and TRBJ1-1, is AAGVIQSPRHLIKEKRETATLKCYPIPRHDTVYWYQQGPGQDPQFLISFYEKMQSDKGSIPDRFSAQQFSDYHSELNMSSLELGDSALYFCASSLGQGVRTEAFFGQGTRLTVV.

This chain joins TRBV30 and TRBJ1-1, with D unresolved. Between the trimmed V and J ends, which lost 1 base and 4 bases, there was a span of 7 bases. The CDR3 loop spans 12 amino acids. Germline CDR1 GTSNPN, CDR2 SVGIG (reference sequence). CDR3 coding DNA: TGTGCCTGGAGTGCCCCTCGCACTGAAGCTTTCTTT. This encodes CAWSAPRTEAFF.

As to this clone: Because the CDR3's place on the DNA is in doubt, the DNA is left out and the CDR3 is given as listed by TCRdb. J is TRBJ1-2 and V is TRBV3-1 (or the pseudogene TRBV3-2); the table gives TRBD1 as D, unverified against the DNA. The CDR3 is made up of 14 amino acids, end residues included. The germline V gene encodes CDR1 LGHDT and CDR2 YNNKEL (reference sequence). The CDR3 loop reads CASSQDVVGQGATF.

The sample holds one count of this clone. The chain links TRBV6-4 to TRBJ2-3; TRBD2 agrees at 8 bases. Germline trimming cut 8 bases from V and 3 bases from J; bases unmatched to any gene: 10. There are 15 residues in the CDR3. CDR1 and CDR2 from the germline V gene are MRHNA and SNTAGT. The CDR3 here is CASAPGAGETDTQYF. DNA for the CDR3: TGTGCCAGCGCCCCCGGAGCGGGAGAAACAGATACGCAGTATTTT.

The chain joins TRBV3-1 (or the pseudogene TRBV3-2) to TRBJ2-1, with 8 bases fitting TRBD1. J was trimmed by 9 bases and V by 2 bases; bases with no gene match: 9. CDR1 is LGHDT and CDR2 is YNNKEL in the germline V gene (reference sequence). The CDR3 is 15 residues long. The CDR3 protein is CASSQPTGGYGEQFF. Written as DNA, the CDR3 is TGTGCCAGCAGCCAACCTACAGGGGGGTACGGTGAGCAGTTCTTC.

The gene calls are TRBV5-5 and TRBJ1-3, with D hard to call. The CDR3 runs 14 residues. Germline V gene data show CDR1 as SGHKS and CDR2 as YYEKEE (reference sequence). The V and J ends lost 4 bases and 5 bases respectively, with 13 bases between them. CDR3 in amino acids: CASSPDGRRNTIYF. DNA of the CDR3: TGTGCCAGCAGCCCGGACGGACGACGAAACACCATATATTTT.

The rearrangement joins TRBV5-1 to TRBJ1-3; D gene unclear. Per the germline V gene, CDR1 is SGHRS and CDR2 is YFSETQ. V was pared by 7 bases and J by 0 bases, with 14 bases between. This CDR3 has 15 amino acids. In DNA, the CDR3 is TGCGCCAGCTTAATCCCGGATAGCTCTGGAAACACCATATATTTT. As protein: CASLIPDSSGNTIYF. The entire variable domain, with the rest obtained from reference TRBV5-1 and TRBJ1-3, is as follows: KAGVTQTPRYLIKTRGQQVTLSCSPISGHRSVSWYQQTPGQGLQFLFEYFSETQRNKGNFPGRFSGRQFSNSRSEMNVSTLELGDSALYLCASLIPDSSGNTIYFGEGSWLTVV.

V is TRBV6-2 or TRBV6-3 and J is TRBJ2-7, with D perhaps matching TRBD2 (6 bases). Per germline, CDR1 MNHEY and CDR2 SVGEGT. The CDR3 consists of 16 residues. V lost 4 bases, J lost 0 bases, and 16 bases lay in between. The CDR3 here is CASSSPMRGSSYEQYF. The CDR3 DNA reads as TGTGCCAGCAGTTCCCCCATGCGGGGAAGCTCCTACGAGCAGTACTTC.

V usage is TRBV6-5 and J usage is TRBJ1-1, with D possibly being TRBD1 (5 bases). In germline, CDR1 is MNHEY, CDR2 SVGAGI. The CDR3 extends over 13 amino acids. Trimming shortened V by 6 bases and J by 0 bases, and 8 bases separated the two germline ends. CDR3 protein: CASSGHLNTEAFF. The CDR3 bases are TGTGCCAGCAGCGGACACCTGAACACTGAAGCTTTCTTT.

The chain employs TRBV28 and TRBJ2-5; 16 positions match TRBD2. Per the germline V gene, CDR1 is MDHEN and CDR2 is SYDVKM. V shed 2 bases and J 13 bases; nucleotides not matched to a gene: 4. The CDR3 covers 14 residues. Here the CDR3 reads CASSLGTSGGAGYF. In nucleotides, the CDR3 is TGTGCCAGCAGTTTAGGGACTAGCGGGGGGGCCGGGTACTTC.

The chain has TRBV25-1 and TRBJ1-1; unclear D gene. Trimming took 1 base from V and 4 from J, leaving 13 bases between them. CDR1 and CDR2 (germline): MGHDK, SYGVNS. The CDR3 covers 15 residues. CDR3 sequence: CASSEFFGKGTEAFF. CDR3 nucleotide sequence: TGTGCCAGCAGTGAATTCTTTGGAAAAGGCACTGAAGCTTTCTTT.